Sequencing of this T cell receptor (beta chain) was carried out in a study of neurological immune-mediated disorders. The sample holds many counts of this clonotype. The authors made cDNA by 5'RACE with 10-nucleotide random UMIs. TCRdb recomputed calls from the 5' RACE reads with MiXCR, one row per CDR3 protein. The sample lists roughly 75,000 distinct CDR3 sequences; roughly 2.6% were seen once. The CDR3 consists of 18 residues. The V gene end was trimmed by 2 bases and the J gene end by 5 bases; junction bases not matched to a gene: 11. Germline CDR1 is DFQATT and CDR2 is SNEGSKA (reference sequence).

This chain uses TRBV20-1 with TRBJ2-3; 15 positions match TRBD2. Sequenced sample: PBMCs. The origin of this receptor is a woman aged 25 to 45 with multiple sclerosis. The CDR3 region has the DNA TGCAGTGCTAGAACGGGACTAGCGGGAGGAAGGGGGAAAGATACGCAGTATTTT. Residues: CSARTGLAGGRGKDTQYF.